Many counts were recorded for the clone carrying this T cell receptor beta chain. MiXCR was run by TCRdb on the RT-PCR reads, yielding one entry per CDR3 protein. The sample carries about 680,000 distinct CDR3 sequences, 14% recorded once. Trimming removed 6 bases from V and 8 bases from J, with 20 bases in between. Germline CDR1 reads MNHEY; CDR2 reads SMNVEV (reference sequence). There are 16 residues in the CDR3. The source is a female donor in good health, serving as a healthy control. The sequencing input was memory CD4+ T cells from blood. The chain recombines TRBV27 with TRBJ1-6; D gene uncertain. CDR3 in amino acids: CASRIGGFGSDSPLHF. As DNA, the CDR3 is TGTGCCAGCAGGATCGGAGGGTTCGGTTCGGATTCACCCCTCCACTTT.